The 10 T cell receptor beta chains in this list originate from one sample, sequenced in a study of T cells after posttransplantation cyclophosphamide. Only in-frame clones appear in the TCRdb table, and some are missing; sequencing was by immunoSEQ multiplex PCR. The sample is made up of around 34,000 clones, none counted only once. Sequenced input: PBMCs. The receptors here all came from a woman in her forties or fifties in good health and a related stem cell transplant donor.

The sample holds many counts of this clone. V and J are TRBV5-1 and TRBJ2-7, with a tentative D call TRBD2 (5 bases). Looked up from germline, CDR1 is SGHRS and CDR2 is YFSETQ. With 1 base removed from V and 2 bases from J, the gap between germline ends came to 7 bases. The CDR3 has 13 amino acids. As DNA, the CDR3 is TGCGCCAGCAGCTTGTCTAGCACCTACGAGCAGTACTTC. Its translation: CASSLSSTYEQYF.

This clone came up many times. The J gene is TRBJ2-3, the V gene TRBV2; TRBD2 aligns across 10 bases. With V trimmed by 7 bases and J by 4 bases, 8 bases remained unmatched. The CDR3 totals 15 residues. Germline CDR1 SNHLY, CDR2 FYNNEI. The CDR3 is CASKLPLAGADTQYF. CDR3 DNA: TGTGCCAGCAAGCTCCCCCTAGCGGGAGCAGATACGCAGTATTTT.

This clone appeared many times. V and J are TRBV4-1 and TRBJ1-4, with D perhaps matching TRBD1 (5 bases). This CDR3 has 16 residues. V lost 1 base and J 0 bases, leaving 9 bases between the germline ends. The germline gives CDR1 MGHRA, CDR2 YSYEKL. CDR3 in DNA: TGCGCCAGCAGCCAAGGCAGGGTAGCAACTAATGAAAAACTGTTTTTT. It specifies CASSQGRVATNEKLFF.

This clone has ten or more counts. At one end the junction does not follow the germline gene, possibly because of a read error. The chain combines TRBV7-3 with TRBJ2-1; D not resolved. The germline V gene encodes CDR1 SGHTA and CDR2 FQGTGA. The CDR3 has 11 amino acids. The CDR3 region has the DNA TGTGCCAGCAGCTCCGACAATGAGCAGTTCTTC. Translating it yields CASSSDNEQFF. Based on the CDR3 plus reference TRBV7-3 and TRBJ2-1, the full variable domain is GAGVSQTPSNKVTEKGKYVELRCDPISGHTALYWYRQSLGQGPEFLIYFQGTGAADDSGLPNDRFFAVRPEGSVSTLKIQRTERGDSAVYLCASSSDNEQFFGPGTRLTVL.

Many counts were recorded for this clone. The rearrangement joins TRBV12-5 to TRBJ1-1; TRBD1 matches 11 bases. The CDR3 spans 15 residues. J lost 1 base, V lost 4 bases, and 2 bases had no gene match. Germline CDR1 LGHNT, CDR2 FRNRAP. The DNA for the CDR3 is TGTGCTAGTGGTTCGGGACAGGGGGGGAACACTGAAGCTTTCTTT. Translated: CASGSGQGGNTEAFF. Drawing the rest from reference TRBV12-5 and TRBJ1-1, the complete variable domain is DARVTQTPRHKVTEMGQEVTMRCQPILGHNTVFWYRQTMMQGLELLAYFRNRAPLDDSGMPKDRFSAEMPDATLATLKIQPSEPRDSAVYFCASGSGQGGNTEAFFGQGTRLTVV.

This clone showed up many times. The chain is built from TRBV12-3 or TRBV12-4 and TRBJ1-2; tentative D call: TRBD1 (5 bases). Trimming took 10 bases from V and 1 from J, leaving 13 bases between them. The CDR3 covers 13 residues. CDR3 region: CAIRAGNNYGYTF. In DNA form, the CDR3 reads TGTGCCATTCGGGCAGGGAATAACTATGGCTACACCTTC.

This clone was detected ten times or more. The V gene is TRBV9, the J gene TRBJ1-3; 8 positions match TRBD1. Trimming at V came to 3 bases and at J to 4 bases, leaving 6 bases not matched to a gene. The CDR3 contains 15 residues. CDR1 and CDR2 from the germline V gene are SGDLS and YYNGEE. The CDR3 sequence is CASSGGQGGGNTIYF. In nucleotides, the CDR3 is TGTGCCAGCAGCGGAGGACAGGGAGGAGGAAACACCATATATTTT.

Many counts were recorded for this clone. This chain uses TRBV28 with TRBJ1-5; 7 nucleotides agree with TRBD1. The V and J ends lost 6 bases and 4 bases, in that order; junction bases with no gene match: 6. Germline V gene sequence: CDR1 MDHEN, CDR2 SYDVKM. The CDR3 covers 14 residues. The CDR3 DNA follows: TGTGCCAGCAGGAAACAGGGGTGGAATCAGCCCCAGCATTTT. It codes for CASRKQGWNQPQHF.

This clone was seen many times. The chain couples TRBV7-9 to TRBJ1-2, with D possibly matching TRBD1 (6 bases). The CDR3 totals 15 residues. Germline CDR1 SEHNR, CDR2 FQNEAQ (reference sequence). V gave up 1 base and J gave up 7 bases, with 16 bases separating them. CDR3 DNA: TGTGCCAGCAGCTTAGTGGGGGCGCCGACCGGTGGCTACACCTTC. As protein: CASSLVGAPTGGYTF. Filled out from reference TRBV7-9 and TRBJ1-2, the complete variable domain reads DTGVSQNPRHKITKRGQNVTFRCDPISEHNRLYWYRQTLGQGPEFLTYFQNEAQLEKSRLLSDRFSAERPKGSFSTLEIQRTEQGDSAMYLCASSLVGAPTGGYTFGSGTRLTVV.

This clone was counted only a few times. This chain connects TRBV9 to TRBJ1-2; possibly TRBD1 for D (6 bases). The V gene lost 2 bases and the J gene lost 8 bases, with 25 bases spanning the gap. This CDR3 is built from 17 residues. Germline-derived CDR1 and CDR2 are SGDLS and YYNGEE. CDR3 nucleotide sequence: TGTGCCAGCAGCGTTGGTCAGGGGTCGGTCCTCCTCGGCGGCTACACCTTC. It codes for CASSVGQGSVLLGGYTF.